This T cell receptor (beta chain) originates from a study of blood T cell repertoires in COVID-19. On the study more broadly: From the United States, Italy and Spain came samples of acute and convalescent COVID-19.

Authors' data handling: Reference gene primers were amplified, and this amplification served to estimate nucleated cell counts. Assay: immunoSEQ multiplex PCR; the TCRdb copy retains only in-frame clones and omits some. D and trimming were read from the DNA, whereas the V and J calls and clone size are those reported in that table. This sample carries about 210,000 clones, around 80% of them seen once, and the ten largest clones take 9.7%. The CDR3 totals 16 residues. V was clipped by 2 bases and J by 0 bases; unmatched bases: 5. CDR1 is LGHDT and CDR2 is YNNKEL in the germline V gene (reference sequence).

This clonotype originated in a man aged 45 to 65 with active or convalescent COVID-19. The genes are TRBV3-1 (or the pseudogene TRBV3-2) and TRBJ2-3; TRBD1 matches at 7 bases. The source material was peripheral blood. CDR3 DNA: TGTGCCAGCAGCCAACCCGGGACAGTTAGCACAGATACGCAGTATTTT. Encoded protein: CASSQPGTVSTDTQYF.